Below are 21 T cell receptor beta chains sequenced from a single sample in a study of blood T cells in healthy people across ages. Together with a sample-barcoded 5' primer, a J-beta primer mix was included in a second PCR lasting about 7 to 11 cycles. TCRdb analysed the 5' RACE reads with MiXCR anew, one entry per CDR3 protein. This table holds over a million distinct CDR3 sequences, 35% to 45% found once. What was sequenced was blood. The source is a woman aged 18-29 years in good health.

In this sample, this clonotype turned up a few times. J is TRBJ2-5 and V is TRBV7-2; D unresolved. The CDR3 covers 15 residues. Germline CDR1 SGHTA, CDR2 FQGNSA. Trimming removed 1 base from V and 1 base from J, with 10 bases in between. The CDR3 protein is CASSLVQLVQETQYF. The CDR3 DNA reads as TGTGCCAGCAGCTTAGTCCAGCTAGTCCAAGAGACCCAGTACTTC.

The V gene is TRBV25-1, the J gene TRBJ2-7, with TRBD1 matching 9 bases. Trimming took 3 bases from V and 5 from J; bases not matched to a gene: 17. The CDR3 has 18 amino acids. Per the germline V gene, CDR1 is MGHDK and CDR2 is SYGVNS. The CDR3 loop reads CASSDRVRIGTGFHEQYF. CDR3 DNA sequence: TGTGCCAGCAGTGATCGGGTTAGGATCGGGACAGGGTTCCACGAGCAGTACTTC.

The V and J genes are TRBV7-9 and TRBJ2-7; 9 bases are a match to TRBD2. The V gene end was trimmed by 4 bases and the J gene end by 7 bases; junction bases not matched to a gene: 23. The CDR3 is 19 residues long. Germline V gene sequence: CDR1 SEHNR, CDR2 FQNEAQ (reference sequence). The CDR3 reads CASSSNVGSGRGSYNEQYF. For the CDR3, the DNA is TGTGCCAGCAGCTCAAACGTAGGTAGCGGGAGAGGGTCCTACAATGAGCAGTACTTC.

This clonotype was counted a few times. This sequence joins TRBV4-1 and TRBJ1-1, with TRBD1 as a possible D gene (6 bases). Between the trimmed V and J ends, which lost 3 bases and 0 bases, there was a span of 14 bases. The CDR3 is made up of 16 amino acids. The V gene's germline CDR1 is MGHRA and CDR2 YSYEKL. The CDR3 loop is CASSHGGAAMNTEAFF. CDR3 nucleotides: TGCGCCAGCAGCCACGGGGGGGCAGCCATGAACACTGAAGCTTTCTTT.

J is TRBJ1-5 and V is TRBV29-1, with no clear D. V shed 6 bases and J shed 3 bases, with 12 bases lying between them. The germline CDR1 and CDR2 sequences are SQVTM and ANQGSEA. The CDR3 has 13 amino acids. The DNA for the CDR3 is TGCAGCGTCGCTTGGGCCTTCAATCAGCCCCAGCATTTT. It specifies CSVAWAFNQPQHF.

The chain carries TRBV30 and TRBJ2-3, with 8 nucleotides matching TRBD2. Germline values: CDR1 GTSNPN, CDR2 SVGIG (reference sequence). The CDR3 length is 13 residues. Trimming at V came to 7 bases and at J to 2 bases, leaving 5 bases not matched to a gene. Here the CDR3 reads CAYRGGPTDTQYF. DNA of the CDR3: TGTGCCTACCGCGGGGGGCCCACAGATACGCAGTATTTT.

The chain uses TRBV20-1 and TRBJ1-1, with D perhaps matching TRBD1 (6 bases). V was clipped by 2 bases and J by 10 bases, with 17 bases between them. CDR3 length equals 13 residues. In germline, CDR1 is DFQATT, CDR2 SNEGSKA (reference sequence). CDR3 amino acids: CSARPRGFGGAFF. DNA for the CDR3: TGCAGTGCTAGACCCAGGGGATTCGGTGGAGCTTTCTTT.

This clonotype was recorded a few times. J is TRBJ2-3 and V is TRBV13; D gene uncertain. The CDR3 spans 14 residues. The germline V gene has CDR1 PRHDT and CDR2 FYEKMQ (reference sequence). The V end lost 4 bases, the J end lost 4 bases, and 12 bases lay between the germline ends. The DNA for the CDR3 is TGTGCCAGCAGCTCCCCCCGTTCGGCAGATACGCAGTATTTT. Protein sequence: CASSSPRSADTQYF.

The chain recombines TRBV4-3 with TRBJ1-5; 10 nucleotides line up with TRBD1. Germline-derived CDR1 and CDR2 are LGHNA and YSLEER. This CDR3 has 15 residues. Trimming at V came to 1 base and at J to 5 bases, leaving 2 bases not matched to a gene. CDR3 amino acids: CASSQGTGGDQPQHF. The CDR3 nucleotides read TGCGCCAGCAGCCAAGGGACAGGGGGGGATCAGCCCCAGCATTTT.

V gene TRBV29-1 combines with J gene TRBJ1-2; no clear D. V dropped 4 bases and J dropped 8 bases, with 14 bases sitting between them. The germline V gene encodes CDR1 SQVTM and CDR2 ANQGSEA. This CDR3 contains 12 residues. CDR3 in DNA: TGCAGCGTTGGAGGAGGGAAAGGGGGCTACACCTTC. This translates into CSVGGGKGGYTF. Combining the CDR3 with reference TRBV29-1 and TRBJ1-2 gives the whole variable domain SAVISQKPSRDICQRGTSLTIQCQVDSQVTMMFWYRQQPGQSLTLIATANQGSEATYESGFVIDKFPISRPNLTFSTLTVSNMSPEDSSIYLCSVGGGKGGYTFGSGTRLTVV.

This clonotype was counted ten times or more. The CDR3 loop reads CASSQETAYGYTF. The CDR3 DNA reads as TGTGCCAGCAGCCAAGAGACGGCGTATGGCTACACCTTC. J is TRBJ1-2 and V is TRBV3-1; D is uncertain. The CDR3 has 13 residues. V was cut by 0 bases and J by 5 bases, with 7 bases left in between. In germline, CDR1 is LGHDT, CDR2 YNNKEL (reference sequence).

The V and J genes are TRBV6-6 and TRBJ1-2; 9 bases line up with TRBD1. The V segment lost 5 bases and the J segment 6 bases; nucleotides outside the gene matches: 10. The germline gives CDR1 MNHNY, CDR2 SVGAGI (reference sequence). CDR3 length equals 15 residues. Written as DNA, the CDR3 is TGTGCCAGCAGTACCTGGACAGGGGCTCCGAATGGCTACACCTTC. It is translated as CASSTWTGAPNGYTF.

The rearrangement links TRBV2 to TRBJ1-1; D remains unclear. V lost 4 bases, J lost 6 bases, and 12 bases lay in between. The CDR3 covers 13 residues. The germline CDR1 and CDR2 sequences are SNHLY and FYNNEI. CDR3 in amino acids: CASSGTAGAEAFF. As DNA, the CDR3 is TGTGCCAGCAGTGGTACGGCCGGGGCTGAAGCTTTCTTT.

In this sample, this clonotype turned up a few times. V gene TRBV12-3 or TRBV12-4 combines with J gene TRBJ2-2, with a possible D match to TRBD1 (5 bases). The CDR3 has 15 amino acids. V dropped 6 bases and J dropped 5 bases, with 16 bases sitting between them. In nucleotides, the CDR3 is TGTGCCAGCAGACCATGGACAAGTAATACCGGGGAGCTGTTTTTT. It is translated as CASRPWTSNTGELFF.

Concerning this clonotype itself: Germline is not matched at one junction end, which may reflect a read error. The V call is TRBV28, the J call TRBJ2-1; TRBD2 agrees at 8 bases. The CDR3 consists of 16 residues. The germline V gene encodes CDR1 MDHEN and CDR2 SYDVKM. In DNA, the CDR3 is TGTACCAGCAGCCCTCGACTAGCGCCTTCCTACAATGAGCAGTTCTTC. Translating gives CTSSPRLAPSYNEQFF. The full variable domain, completed using reference TRBV28 and TRBJ2-1, is DVKVTQSSRYLVKRTGEKVFLECVQDMDHENMFWYRQDPGLGLRLIYFSYDVKMKEKGDIPEGYSVSREKKERFSLILESASTNQTSMYLCTSSPRLAPSYNEQFFGPGTRLTVL.

The V and J genes are TRBV6-1 and TRBJ2-1, with TRBD2 matching 8 bases. Germline CDR1 is MNHNS and CDR2 is SASEGT. Trimming removed 5 bases from V and 4 bases from J; junction bases left unmatched: 16. The length of the CDR3 is 18 residues. The CDR3 sequence is CASSHPTLAGPPYNEQFF. The CDR3 DNA is TGTGCCAGCAGTCATCCGACCTTAGCGGGGCCACCTTACAATGAGCAGTTCTTC.

This clonotype has a single count. The chain couples TRBV6-2 or TRBV6-3 to TRBJ2-1; 9 bases fit TRBD2. The CDR3 has 16 amino acids. Trimming removed 2 bases from V and 6 bases from J; junction bases left unmatched: 8. CDR1 is MNHEY, CDR2 SVGEGT, per germline. Here the CDR3 reads CASSYPRASGTNEQFF. The CDR3 nucleotides read TGTGCCAGCAGTTACCCACGGGCTAGCGGGACCAATGAGCAGTTCTTC.

This clonotype has more than one count but fewer than ten. The CDR3 DNA sequence: TGTGCCATCAGTCTTTTGGCTCGCGAGCAGTTCTTC. Encoded protein: CAISLLAREQFF. The chain carries TRBV10-3 and TRBJ2-1; D call uncertain. The CDR3 contains 12 residues. Trimming cost V 5 bases and J 10 bases, with 12 bases left between them. Germline assignment: CDR1 ENHRY and CDR2 SYGVKD.

V is TRBV6-6 and J is TRBJ1-2; no reliable D call. The CDR3 runs to 14 residues. V was trimmed by 5 bases and J by 2 bases, leaving 12 bases between them. CDR1 is MNHNY and CDR2 is SVGAGI in the germline V gene (reference sequence). The DNA for the CDR3 is TGTGCCAGCAGTGATGACGCCAGCAACTATGGCTACACCTTC. Protein sequence: CASSDDASNYGYTF.

This clonotype came up a few times. This rearrangement joins TRBV5-1 to TRBJ2-1; 7 nucleotides line up with TRBD2. Per the germline V gene, CDR1 is SGHRS and CDR2 is YFSETQ. CDR3 size: 15 residues. With V trimmed by 0 bases and J by 8 bases, 8 bases remained unmatched. CDR3 sequence: CASSLVASGRYEQFF. The CDR3 DNA follows: TGCGCCAGCAGCTTGGTGGCTAGCGGACGCTATGAGCAGTTCTTC.

The V gene is TRBV21-1, the J gene TRBJ1-2; the D segment call TRBD1 is taken from the table without a DNA check. TRBV21-1 is given as a pseudogene. This CDR3 region has 17 residues. The CDR3 region has the DNA TGTGCCAGCATCCCCGACCCCCTCAGACGGGGGGTCTATGGCTACACCTTC. Translation gives CASIPDPLRRGVYGYTF.